This T cell receptor beta chain came from a study of cytomegalovirus exposure and HLA in healthy donors. 60 Vbeta and 13 Jbeta primers were used in PCR. TCRdb's copy holds only in-frame clones and misses some; the assay was immunoSEQ multiplex PCR. The sample yields roughly 120,000 clones, about 64% seen once. Overall study results and limits: According to a later analysis, donors in an Asian-associated ancestry cluster reportedly had fewer N-insertions than the approximately 720-donor mean.

Concerning this clone: Its antigen remains unknown.

This CDR3 contains 14 residues. The germline V gene encodes CDR1 MNHNS and CDR2 SASEGT. Unmatched junction bases numbered 6, after V lost 1 base and J lost 9 bases. V gene TRBV6-1 combines with J gene TRBJ2-7, with 10 bases fitting TRBD1. Sequenced input: PBMCs. This receptor was obtained from a man between 18 and 35 years old in good health and CMV-seropositive. The DNA of the CDR3 is TGTGCCAGCAGTGAAGTGGACAGGGGGAATGCGCAGTACTTC. Amino acid sequence: CASSEVDRGNAQYF.